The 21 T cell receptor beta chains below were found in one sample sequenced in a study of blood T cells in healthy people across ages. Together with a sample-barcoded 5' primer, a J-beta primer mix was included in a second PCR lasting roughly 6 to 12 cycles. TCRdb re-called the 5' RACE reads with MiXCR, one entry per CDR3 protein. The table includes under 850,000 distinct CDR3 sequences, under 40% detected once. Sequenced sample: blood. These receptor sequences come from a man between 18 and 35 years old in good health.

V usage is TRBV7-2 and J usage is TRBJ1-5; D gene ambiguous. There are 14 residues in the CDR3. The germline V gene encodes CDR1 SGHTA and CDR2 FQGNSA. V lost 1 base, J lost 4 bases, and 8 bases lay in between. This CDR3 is CASSLVSVNQPQHF. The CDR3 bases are TGTGCCAGCAGCTTAGTTTCGGTTAATCAGCCCCAGCATTTT.

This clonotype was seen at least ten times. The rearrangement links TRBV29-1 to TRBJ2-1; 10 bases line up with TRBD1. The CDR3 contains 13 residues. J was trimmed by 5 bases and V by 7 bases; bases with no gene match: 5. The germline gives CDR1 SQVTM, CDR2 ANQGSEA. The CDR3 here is CSAGTGENNEQFF. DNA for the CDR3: TGCAGCGCTGGGACAGGGGAAAACAATGAGCAGTTCTTC.

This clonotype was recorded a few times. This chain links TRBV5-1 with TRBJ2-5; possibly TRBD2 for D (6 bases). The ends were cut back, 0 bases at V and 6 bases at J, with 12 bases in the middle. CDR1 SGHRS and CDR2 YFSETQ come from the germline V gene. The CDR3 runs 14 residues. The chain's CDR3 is CASSLAEGRKTQYF. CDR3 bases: TGCGCCAGCAGCTTGGCGGAGGGTCGAAAGACCCAGTACTTC.

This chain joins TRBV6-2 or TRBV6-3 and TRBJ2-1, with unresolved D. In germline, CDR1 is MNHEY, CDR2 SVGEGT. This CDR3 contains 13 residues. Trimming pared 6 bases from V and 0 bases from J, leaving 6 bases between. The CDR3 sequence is CASRQPSYNEQFF. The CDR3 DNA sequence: TGTGCCAGCAGACAGCCCTCCTACAATGAGCAGTTCTTC.

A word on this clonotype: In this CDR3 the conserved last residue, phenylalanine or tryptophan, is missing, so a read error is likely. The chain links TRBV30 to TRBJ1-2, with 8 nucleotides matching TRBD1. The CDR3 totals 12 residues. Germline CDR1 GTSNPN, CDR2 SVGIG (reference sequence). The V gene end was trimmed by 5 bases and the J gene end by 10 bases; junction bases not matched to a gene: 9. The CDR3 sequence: CAWGTNRGAYTL. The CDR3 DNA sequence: TGTGCCTGGGGGACGAACAGGGGGGCCTACACCTTA.

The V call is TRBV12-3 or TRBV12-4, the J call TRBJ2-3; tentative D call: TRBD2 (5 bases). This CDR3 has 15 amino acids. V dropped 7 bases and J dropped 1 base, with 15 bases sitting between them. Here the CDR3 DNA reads TGTGCCAGCACCGGACGACGAGCGGGCACAGATACGCAGTATTTT. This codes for CASTGRRAGTDTQYF.

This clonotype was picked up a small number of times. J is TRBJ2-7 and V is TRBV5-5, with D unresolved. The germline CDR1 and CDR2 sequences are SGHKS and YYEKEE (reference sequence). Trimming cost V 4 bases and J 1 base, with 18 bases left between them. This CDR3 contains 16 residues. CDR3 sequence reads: CASSLYGPEPSYEQYF. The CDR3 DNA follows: TGTGCCAGCAGCCTGTACGGCCCTGAACCTTCCTACGAGCAGTACTTC.

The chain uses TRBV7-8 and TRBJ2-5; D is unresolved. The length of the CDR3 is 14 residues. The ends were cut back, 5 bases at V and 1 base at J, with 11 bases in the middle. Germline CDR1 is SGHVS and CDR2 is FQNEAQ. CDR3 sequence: CASSLRVVQETQYF. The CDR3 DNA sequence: TGTGCCAGCAGCCTTAGGGTCGTCCAAGAGACCCAGTACTTC.

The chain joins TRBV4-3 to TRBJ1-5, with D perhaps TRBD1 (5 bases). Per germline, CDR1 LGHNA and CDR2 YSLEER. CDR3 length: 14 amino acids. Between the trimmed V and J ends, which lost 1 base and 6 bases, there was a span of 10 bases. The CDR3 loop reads CASSQVTGTQPQHF. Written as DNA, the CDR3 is TGCGCCAGCAGCCAAGTTACGGGGACTCAGCCCCAGCATTTT.

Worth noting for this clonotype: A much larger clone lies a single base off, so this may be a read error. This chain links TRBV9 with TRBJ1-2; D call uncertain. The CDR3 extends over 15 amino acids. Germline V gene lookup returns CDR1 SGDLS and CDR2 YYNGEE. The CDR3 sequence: CVSSSNPETVYGYTF. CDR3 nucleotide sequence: TGTGTCAGCAGCTCCAACCCCGAGACGGTCTATGGCTACACCTTC.

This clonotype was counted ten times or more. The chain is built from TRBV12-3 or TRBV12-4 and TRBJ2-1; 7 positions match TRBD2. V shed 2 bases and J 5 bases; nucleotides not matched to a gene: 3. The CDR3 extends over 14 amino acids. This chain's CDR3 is CASSLRGGNNEQFF. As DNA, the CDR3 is TGTGCCAGCAGTTTACGCGGGGGAAACAATGAGCAGTTCTTC.

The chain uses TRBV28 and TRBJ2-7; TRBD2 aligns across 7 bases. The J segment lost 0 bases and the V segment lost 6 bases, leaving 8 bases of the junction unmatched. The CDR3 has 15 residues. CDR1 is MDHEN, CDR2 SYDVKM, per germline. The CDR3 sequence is CASSWGGMDSYEQYF. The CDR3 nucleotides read TGTGCCAGCAGCTGGGGAGGGATGGACTCCTACGAGCAGTACTTC.

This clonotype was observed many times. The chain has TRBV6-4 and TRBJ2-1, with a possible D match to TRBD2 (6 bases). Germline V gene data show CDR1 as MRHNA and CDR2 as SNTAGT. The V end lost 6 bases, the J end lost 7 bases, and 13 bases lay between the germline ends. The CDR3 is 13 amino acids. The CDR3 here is CASSREEGNEQFF. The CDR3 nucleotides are TGTGCCAGCAGCCGTGAGGAGGGGAATGAGCAGTTCTTC.

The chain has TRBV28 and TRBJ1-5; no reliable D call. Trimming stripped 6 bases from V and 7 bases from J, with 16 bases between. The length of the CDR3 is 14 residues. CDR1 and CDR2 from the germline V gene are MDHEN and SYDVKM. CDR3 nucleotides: TGTGCCAGCAGACCACGACAAGAGGCCCAGCCCCAGCATTTT. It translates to CASRPRQEAQPQHF.

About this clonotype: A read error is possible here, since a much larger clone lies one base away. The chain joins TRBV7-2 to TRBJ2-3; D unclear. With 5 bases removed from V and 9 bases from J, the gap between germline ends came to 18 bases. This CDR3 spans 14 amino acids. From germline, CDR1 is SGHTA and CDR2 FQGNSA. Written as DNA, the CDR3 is TGTGCCAGCAGCCAGTCCCTCCGTTTGGTGACGCAGTATTTT. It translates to CASSQSLRLVTQYF.

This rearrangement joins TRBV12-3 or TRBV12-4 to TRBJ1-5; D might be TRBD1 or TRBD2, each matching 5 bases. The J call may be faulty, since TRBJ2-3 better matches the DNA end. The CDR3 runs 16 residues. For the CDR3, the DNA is TGTGCCAGCAGTCCTGGGACGGCCGATAGCAATCAGCCCCAGTATTTT. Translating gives CASSPGTADSNQPQYF.

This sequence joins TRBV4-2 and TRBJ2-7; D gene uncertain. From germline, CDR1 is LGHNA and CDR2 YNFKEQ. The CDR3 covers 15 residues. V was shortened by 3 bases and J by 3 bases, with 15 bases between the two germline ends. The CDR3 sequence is CASSQDTGFYYEQYF. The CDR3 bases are TGTGCCAGCAGCCAGGATACCGGGTTTTACTACGAGCAGTACTTC.

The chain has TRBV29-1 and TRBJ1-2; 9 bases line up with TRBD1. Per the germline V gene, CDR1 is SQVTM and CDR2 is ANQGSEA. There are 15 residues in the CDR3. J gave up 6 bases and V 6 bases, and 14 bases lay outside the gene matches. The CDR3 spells CSVVTWTGDSDGYTF. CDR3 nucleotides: TGCAGCGTGGTAACTTGGACAGGGGATTCGGATGGCTACACCTTC.

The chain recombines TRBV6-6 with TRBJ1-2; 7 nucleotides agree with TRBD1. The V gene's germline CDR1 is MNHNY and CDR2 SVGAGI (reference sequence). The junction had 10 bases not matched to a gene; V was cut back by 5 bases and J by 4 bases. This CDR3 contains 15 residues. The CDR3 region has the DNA TGTGCCAGCAGTACCCTGGCCCGGGACAGCTATGGCTACACCTTC. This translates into CASSTLARDSYGYTF.

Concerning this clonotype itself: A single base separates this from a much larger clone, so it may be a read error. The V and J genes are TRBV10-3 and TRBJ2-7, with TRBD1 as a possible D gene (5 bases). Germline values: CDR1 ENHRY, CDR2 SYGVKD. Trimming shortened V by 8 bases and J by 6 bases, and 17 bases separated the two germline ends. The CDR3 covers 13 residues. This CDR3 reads CAISKGPACEQYF. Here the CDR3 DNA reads TGTGCCATCTCCAAGGGGCCAGCCTGCGAGCAGTACTTC.

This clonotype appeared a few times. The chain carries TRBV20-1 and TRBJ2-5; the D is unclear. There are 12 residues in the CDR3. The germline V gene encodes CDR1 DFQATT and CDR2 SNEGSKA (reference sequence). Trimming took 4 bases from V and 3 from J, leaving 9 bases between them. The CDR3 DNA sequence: TGCAGTGCTAAGGCCGGCGAAGAGACCCAGTACTTC. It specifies CSAKAGEETQYF.